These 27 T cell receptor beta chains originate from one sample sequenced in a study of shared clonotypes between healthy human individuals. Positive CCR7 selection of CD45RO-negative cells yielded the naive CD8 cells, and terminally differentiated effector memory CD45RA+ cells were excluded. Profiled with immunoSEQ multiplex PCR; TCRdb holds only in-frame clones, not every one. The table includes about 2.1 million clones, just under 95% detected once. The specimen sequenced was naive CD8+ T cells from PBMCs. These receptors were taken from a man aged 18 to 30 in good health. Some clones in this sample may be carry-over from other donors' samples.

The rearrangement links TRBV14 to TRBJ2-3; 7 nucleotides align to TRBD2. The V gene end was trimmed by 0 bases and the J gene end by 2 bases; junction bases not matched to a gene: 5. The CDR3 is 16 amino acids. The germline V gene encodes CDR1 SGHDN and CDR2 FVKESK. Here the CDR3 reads CASSQEPAGYTDTQYF. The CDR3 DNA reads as TGTGCCAGCAGCCAAGAACCAGCGGGGTACACAGATACGCAGTATTTT.

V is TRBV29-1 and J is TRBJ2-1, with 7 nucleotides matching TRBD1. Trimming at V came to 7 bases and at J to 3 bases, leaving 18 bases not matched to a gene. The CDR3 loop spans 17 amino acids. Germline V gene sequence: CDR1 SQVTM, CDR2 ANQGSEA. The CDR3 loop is CSASGTALQGFYNEQFF. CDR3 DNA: TGCAGCGCCTCCGGGACAGCCCTCCAGGGTTTCTACAATGAGCAGTTCTTC.

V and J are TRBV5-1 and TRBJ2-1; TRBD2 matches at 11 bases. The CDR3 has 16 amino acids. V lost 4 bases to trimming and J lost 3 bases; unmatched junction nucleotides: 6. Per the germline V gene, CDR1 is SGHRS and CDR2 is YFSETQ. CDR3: CASSGGLAENYNEQFF. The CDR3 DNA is TGCGCCAGCAGCGGGGGACTAGCGGAGAACTACAATGAGCAGTTCTTC. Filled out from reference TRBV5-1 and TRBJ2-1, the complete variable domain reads KAGVTQTPRYLIKTRGQQVTLSCSPISGHRSVSWYQQTPGQGLQFLFEYFSETQRNKGNFPGRFSGRQFSNSRSEMNVSTLELGDSALYLCASSGGLAENYNEQFFGPGTRLTVL.

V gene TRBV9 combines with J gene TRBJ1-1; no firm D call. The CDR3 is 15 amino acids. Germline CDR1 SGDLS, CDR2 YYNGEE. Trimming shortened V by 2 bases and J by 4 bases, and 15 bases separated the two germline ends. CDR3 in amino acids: CASSVGLSPATEAFF. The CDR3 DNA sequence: TGTGCCAGCAGCGTTGGTTTGAGCCCGGCCACTGAAGCTTTCTTT.

CDR3 sequence reads: CASSEVLLLGLPNLQETQYF. The CDR3 DNA follows: TGTGCCAGCAGTGAGGTCCTCCTGCTAGGACTACCTAACCTACAAGAGACCCAGTACTTC. V usage is TRBV2 and J usage is TRBJ2-5, with D possibly matching TRBD2 (6 bases). V was cut by 3 bases and J by 2 bases, with 28 bases left in between. This CDR3 has 20 residues. CDR1 is SNHLY, CDR2 FYNNEI, per germline. Combining the CDR3 with reference TRBV2 and TRBJ2-5 gives the whole variable domain EPEVTQTPSHQVTQMGQEVILRCVPISNHLYFYWYRQILGQKVEFLVSFYNNEISEKSEIFDDQFSVERPDGSNFTLKIRSTKLEDSAMYFCASSEVLLLGLPNLQETQYFGPGTRLLVL.

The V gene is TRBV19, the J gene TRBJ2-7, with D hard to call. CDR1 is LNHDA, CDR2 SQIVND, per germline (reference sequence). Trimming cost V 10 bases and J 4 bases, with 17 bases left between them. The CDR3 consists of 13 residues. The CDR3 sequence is CATYDRLRYEQYF. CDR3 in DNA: TGTGCCACCTATGATCGTTTGCGGTACGAGCAGTACTTC.

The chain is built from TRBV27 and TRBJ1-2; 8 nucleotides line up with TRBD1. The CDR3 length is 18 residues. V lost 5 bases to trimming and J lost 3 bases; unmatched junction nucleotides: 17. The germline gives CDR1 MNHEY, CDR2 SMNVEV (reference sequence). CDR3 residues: CASSASRDRFSGDYGYTF. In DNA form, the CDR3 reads TGTGCCAGCAGTGCATCCCGGGACAGGTTTTCGGGAGACTATGGCTACACCTTC.

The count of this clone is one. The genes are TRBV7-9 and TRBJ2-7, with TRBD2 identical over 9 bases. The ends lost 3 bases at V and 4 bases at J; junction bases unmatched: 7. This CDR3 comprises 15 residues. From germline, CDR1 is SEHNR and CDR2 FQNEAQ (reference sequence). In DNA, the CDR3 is TGTGCCAGCAGCTTGGAGGCGGGAGGGTGGTACGAGCAGTACTTC. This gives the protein CASSLEAGGWYEQYF.

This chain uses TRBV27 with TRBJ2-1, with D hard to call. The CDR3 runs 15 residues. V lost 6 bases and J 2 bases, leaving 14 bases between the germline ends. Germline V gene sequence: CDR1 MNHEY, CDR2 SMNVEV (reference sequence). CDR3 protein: CASSPRALAYNEQFF. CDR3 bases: TGTGCCAGCAGCCCAAGGGCCCTAGCCTACAATGAGCAGTTCTTC.

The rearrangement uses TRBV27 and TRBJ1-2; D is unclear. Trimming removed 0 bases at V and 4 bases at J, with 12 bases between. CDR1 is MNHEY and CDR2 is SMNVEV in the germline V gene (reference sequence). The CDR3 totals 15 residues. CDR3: CASSLSKTSPYGYTF. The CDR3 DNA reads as TGTGCCAGCAGTTTATCGAAGACAAGTCCCTATGGCTACACCTTC.

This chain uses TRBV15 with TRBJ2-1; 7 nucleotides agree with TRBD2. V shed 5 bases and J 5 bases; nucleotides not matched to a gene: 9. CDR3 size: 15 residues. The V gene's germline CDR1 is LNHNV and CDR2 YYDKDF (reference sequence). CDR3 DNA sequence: TGTGCCACCAGCGGGACTGGACTAGGGGACAATGAGCAGTTCTTC. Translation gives CATSGTGLGDNEQFF.

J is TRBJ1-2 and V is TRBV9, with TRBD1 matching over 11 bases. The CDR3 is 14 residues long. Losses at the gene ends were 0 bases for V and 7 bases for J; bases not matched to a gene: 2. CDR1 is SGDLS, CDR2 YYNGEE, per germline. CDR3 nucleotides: TGTGCCAGCAGCGTAGGGGACAGGGGGTTTGGCTACACCTTC. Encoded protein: CASSVGDRGFGYTF.

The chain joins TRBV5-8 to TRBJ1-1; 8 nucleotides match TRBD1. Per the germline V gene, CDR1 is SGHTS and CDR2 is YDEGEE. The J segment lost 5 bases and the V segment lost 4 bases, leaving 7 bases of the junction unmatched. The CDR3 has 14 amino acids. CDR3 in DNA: TGTGCCAGCAGCCGCAGGGGGCGAGAAACTGAAGCTTTCTTT. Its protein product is CASSRRGRETEAFF.

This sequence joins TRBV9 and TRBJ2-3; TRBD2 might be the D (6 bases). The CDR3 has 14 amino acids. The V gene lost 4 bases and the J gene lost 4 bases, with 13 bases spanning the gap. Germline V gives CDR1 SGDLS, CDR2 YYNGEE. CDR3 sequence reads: CASSFGTVADTQYF. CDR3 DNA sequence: TGTGCCAGCAGCTTCGGGACTGTCGCAGATACGCAGTATTTT.

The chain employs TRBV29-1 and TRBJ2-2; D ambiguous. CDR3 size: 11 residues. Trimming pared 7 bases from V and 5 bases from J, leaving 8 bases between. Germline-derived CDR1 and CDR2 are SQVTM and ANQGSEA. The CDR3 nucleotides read TGCAGCGCAGCAGCAACCGGGGAGCTGTTTTTT. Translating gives CSAAATGELFF.

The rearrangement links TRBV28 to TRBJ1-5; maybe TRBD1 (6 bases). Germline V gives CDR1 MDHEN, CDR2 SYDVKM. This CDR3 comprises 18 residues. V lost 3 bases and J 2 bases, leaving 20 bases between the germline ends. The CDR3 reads CASSFRYLGGRGNQPQHF. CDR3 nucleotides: TGTGCCAGCAGTTTCCGTTATTTGGGGGGCCGGGGCAATCAGCCCCAGCATTTT.

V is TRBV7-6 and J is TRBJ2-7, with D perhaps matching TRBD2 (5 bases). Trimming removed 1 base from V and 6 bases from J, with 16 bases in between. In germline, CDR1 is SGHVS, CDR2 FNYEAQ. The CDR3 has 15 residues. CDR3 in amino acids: CASSLGGGLRSEQYF. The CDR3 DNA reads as TGTGCCAGCAGCTTAGGAGGCGGACTCCGCTCCGAGCAGTACTTC.

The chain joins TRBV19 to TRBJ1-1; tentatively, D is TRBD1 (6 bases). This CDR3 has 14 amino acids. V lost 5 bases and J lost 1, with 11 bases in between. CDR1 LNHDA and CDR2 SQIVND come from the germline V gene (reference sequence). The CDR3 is CASSSGEPNTEAFF. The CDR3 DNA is TGTGCCAGTAGTTCAGGGGAACCGAACACTGAAGCTTTCTTT.

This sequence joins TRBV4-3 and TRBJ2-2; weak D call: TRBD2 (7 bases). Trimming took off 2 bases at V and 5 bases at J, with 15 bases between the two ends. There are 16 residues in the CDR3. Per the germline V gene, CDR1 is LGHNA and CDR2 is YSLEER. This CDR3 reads CASSQRGARGTGELFF. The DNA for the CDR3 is TGCGCCAGCAGCCAACGGGGGGCGCGGGGGACCGGGGAGCTGTTTTTT.

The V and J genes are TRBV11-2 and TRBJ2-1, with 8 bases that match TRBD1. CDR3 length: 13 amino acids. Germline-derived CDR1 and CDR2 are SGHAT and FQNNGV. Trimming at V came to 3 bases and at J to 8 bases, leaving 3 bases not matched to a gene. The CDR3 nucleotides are TGTGCCAGCAGCTTGACAGGGGTGGATGAGCAGTTCTTC. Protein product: CASSLTGVDEQFF.

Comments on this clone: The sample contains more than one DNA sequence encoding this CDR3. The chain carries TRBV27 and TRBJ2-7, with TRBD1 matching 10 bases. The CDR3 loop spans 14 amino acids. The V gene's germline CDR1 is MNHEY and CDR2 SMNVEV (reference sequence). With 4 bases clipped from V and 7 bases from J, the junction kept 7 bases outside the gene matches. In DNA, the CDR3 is TGTGCCAGCAGTTACCGGGACAGGGGTCGGGAGCAGTACTTC. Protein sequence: CASSYRDRGREQYF.

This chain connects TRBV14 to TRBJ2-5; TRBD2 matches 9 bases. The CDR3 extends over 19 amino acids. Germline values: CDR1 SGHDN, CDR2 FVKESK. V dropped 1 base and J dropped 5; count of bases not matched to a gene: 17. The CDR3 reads CASSQVGRRTSDRVETQYF. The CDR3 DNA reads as TGTGCCAGCAGCCAAGTCGGCCGAAGGACTAGCGATAGGGTGGAGACCCAGTACTTC.

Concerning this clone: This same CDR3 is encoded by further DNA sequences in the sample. The CDR3 here is CASSSDGNYGYTF. CDR3 bases: TGTGCCAGCAGTTCGGACGGGAACTATGGCTACACCTTC. The V gene is TRBV2, the J gene TRBJ1-2; no clear D. The CDR3 loop spans 13 amino acids. CDR1 is SNHLY and CDR2 is FYNNEI in the germline V gene. Trimming took 5 bases from V and 2 from J, leaving 9 bases between them.

The CDR3 region has the DNA TGCGCCAGCAGCCGCCCCAGGGCCCTCTCCTACGAGCAGTACTTC. This encodes CASSRPRALSYEQYF. The chain recombines TRBV5-1 with TRBJ2-7; tentative D call: TRBD1 (5 bases). Germline CDR1 SGHRS, CDR2 YFSETQ. The CDR3 is 15 residues long. The V end lost 4 bases, the J end lost 0 bases, and 14 bases lay between the germline ends.

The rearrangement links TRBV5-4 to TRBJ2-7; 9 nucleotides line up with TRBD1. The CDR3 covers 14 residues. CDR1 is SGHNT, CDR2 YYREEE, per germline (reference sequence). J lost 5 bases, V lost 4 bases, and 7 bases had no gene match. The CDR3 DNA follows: TGTGCCAGCAGCGAACGTACAGGGGGCCACGAGCAGTACTTC. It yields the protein CASSERTGGHEQYF.

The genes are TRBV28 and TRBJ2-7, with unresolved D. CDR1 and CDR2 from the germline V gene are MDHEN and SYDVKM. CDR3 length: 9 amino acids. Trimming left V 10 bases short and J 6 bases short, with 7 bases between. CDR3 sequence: CATGPEQYF. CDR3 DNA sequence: TGTGCCACCGGCCCCGAGCAGTACTTC.

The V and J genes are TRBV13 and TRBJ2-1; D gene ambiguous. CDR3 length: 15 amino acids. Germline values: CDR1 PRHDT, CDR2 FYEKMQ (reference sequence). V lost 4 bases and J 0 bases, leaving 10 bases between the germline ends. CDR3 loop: CASSSPLGSYNEQFF. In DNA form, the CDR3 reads TGTGCCAGCAGCTCACCTCTAGGCTCCTACAATGAGCAGTTCTTC.